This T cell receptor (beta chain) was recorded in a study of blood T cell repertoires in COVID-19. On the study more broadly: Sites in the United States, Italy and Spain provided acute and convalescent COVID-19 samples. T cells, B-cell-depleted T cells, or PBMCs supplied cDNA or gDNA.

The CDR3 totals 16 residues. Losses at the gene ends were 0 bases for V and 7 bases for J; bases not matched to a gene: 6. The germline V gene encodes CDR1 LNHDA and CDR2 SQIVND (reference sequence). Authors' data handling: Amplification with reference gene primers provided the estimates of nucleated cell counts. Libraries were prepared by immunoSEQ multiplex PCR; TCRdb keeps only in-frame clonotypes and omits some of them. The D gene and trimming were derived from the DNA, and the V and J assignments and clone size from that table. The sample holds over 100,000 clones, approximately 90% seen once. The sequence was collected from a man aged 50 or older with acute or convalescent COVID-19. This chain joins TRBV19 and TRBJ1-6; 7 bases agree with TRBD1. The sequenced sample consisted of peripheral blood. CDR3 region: CASSIDPGQFNSPLHF. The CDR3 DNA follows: TGTGCCAGTAGTATAGATCCGGGACAGTTCAATTCACCCCTCCACTTT.